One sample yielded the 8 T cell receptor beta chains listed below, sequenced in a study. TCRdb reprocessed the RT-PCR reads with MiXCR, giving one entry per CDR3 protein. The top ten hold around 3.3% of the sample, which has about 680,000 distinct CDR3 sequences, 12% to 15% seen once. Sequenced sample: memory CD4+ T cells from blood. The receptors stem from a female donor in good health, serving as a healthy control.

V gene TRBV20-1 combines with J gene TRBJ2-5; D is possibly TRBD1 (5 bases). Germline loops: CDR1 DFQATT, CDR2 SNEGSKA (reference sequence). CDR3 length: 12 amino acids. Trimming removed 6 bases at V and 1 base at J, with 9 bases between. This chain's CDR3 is CSATTAQETQYF. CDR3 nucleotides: TGCAGTGCCACGACAGCCCAAGAGACCCAGTACTTC.

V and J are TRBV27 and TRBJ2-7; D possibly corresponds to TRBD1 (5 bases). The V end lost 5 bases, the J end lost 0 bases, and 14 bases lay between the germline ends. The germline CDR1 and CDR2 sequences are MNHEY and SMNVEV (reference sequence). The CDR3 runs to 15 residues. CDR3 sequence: CASSKKGADSYEQYF. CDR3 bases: TGTGCCAGCAGTAAGAAAGGGGCGGACTCCTACGAGCAGTACTTC.

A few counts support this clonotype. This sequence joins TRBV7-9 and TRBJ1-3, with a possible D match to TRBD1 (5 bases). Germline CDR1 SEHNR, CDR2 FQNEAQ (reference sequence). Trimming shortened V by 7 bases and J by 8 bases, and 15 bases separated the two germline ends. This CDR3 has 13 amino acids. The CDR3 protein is CASNALGGDTIYF. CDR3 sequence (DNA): TGTGCCAGCAACGCCCTGGGGGGAGACACCATATATTTT. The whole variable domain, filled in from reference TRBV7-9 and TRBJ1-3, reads DTGVSQNPRHKITKRGQNVTFRCDPISEHNRLYWYRQTLGQGPEFLTYFQNEAQLEKSRLLSDRFSAERPKGSFSTLEIQRTEQGDSAMYLCASNALGGDTIYFGEGSWLTVV.

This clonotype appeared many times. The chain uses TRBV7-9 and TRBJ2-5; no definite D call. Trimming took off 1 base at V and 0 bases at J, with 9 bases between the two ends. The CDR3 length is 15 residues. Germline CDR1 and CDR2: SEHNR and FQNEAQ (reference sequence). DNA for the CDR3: TGTGCCAGCAGCTTAGTTCGCAGGAACCAAGAGACCCAGTACTTC. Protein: CASSLVRRNQETQYF.

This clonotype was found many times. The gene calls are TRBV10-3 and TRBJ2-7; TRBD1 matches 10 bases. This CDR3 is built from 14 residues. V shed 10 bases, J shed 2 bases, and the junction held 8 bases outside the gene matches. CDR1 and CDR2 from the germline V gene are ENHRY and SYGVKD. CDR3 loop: CATVTGTGAYEQYF. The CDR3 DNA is TGTGCCACGGTTACCGGGACAGGGGCCTACGAGCAGTACTTC.

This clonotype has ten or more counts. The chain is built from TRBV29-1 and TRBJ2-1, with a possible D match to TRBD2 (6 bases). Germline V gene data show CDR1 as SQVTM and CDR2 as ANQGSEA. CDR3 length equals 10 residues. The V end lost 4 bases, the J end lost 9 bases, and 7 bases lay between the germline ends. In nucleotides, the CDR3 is TGCAGCGTTGTACTAGCTGAGCAGTTCTTC. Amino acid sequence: CSVVLAEQFF.

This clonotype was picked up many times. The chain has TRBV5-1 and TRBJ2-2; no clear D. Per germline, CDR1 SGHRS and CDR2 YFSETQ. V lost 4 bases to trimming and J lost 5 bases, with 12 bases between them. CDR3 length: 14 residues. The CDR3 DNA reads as TGCGCCAGCAGCCCGGTGGGCGCTACCGGGGAGCTGTTTTTT. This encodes CASSPVGATGELFF.

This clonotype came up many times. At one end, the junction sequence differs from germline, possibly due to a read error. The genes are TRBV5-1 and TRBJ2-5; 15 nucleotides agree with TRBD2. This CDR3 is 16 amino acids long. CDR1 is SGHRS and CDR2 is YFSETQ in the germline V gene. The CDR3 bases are TGTGCCAGCAGCTCGGGACTAGCGGGAGGAAGAGAGACCCAGTACTTC. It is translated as CASSSGLAGGRETQYF.